This T cell receptor beta chain was obtained from a study of blood T cell repertoires in COVID-19. Study-level information: From T cells, B-cell-depleted T cells, or PBMCs came the material, which was cDNA or gDNA.

Sequencing was performed with immunoSEQ multiplex PCR; in TCRdb, only in-frame clones are kept and a portion is missing. The sample includes 50,000 to 85,000 clones, 80% of them seen just once. Trimming cost V 4 bases and J 2 bases; bases outside gene matches: 4. The CDR3 totals 15 residues. The V gene's germline CDR1 is SGHVS and CDR2 FNYEAQ. The gene calls are TRBV7-6 and TRBJ2-1; 8 bases fit TRBD1. The TCR comes from a human donor in a cohort sampled during active COVID-19. Sample: peripheral blood. This CDR3 reads CASSWETGAYNEQFF. The CDR3 nucleotides are TGTGCCAGCAGCTGGGAGACAGGGGCCTACAATGAGCAGTTCTTC.